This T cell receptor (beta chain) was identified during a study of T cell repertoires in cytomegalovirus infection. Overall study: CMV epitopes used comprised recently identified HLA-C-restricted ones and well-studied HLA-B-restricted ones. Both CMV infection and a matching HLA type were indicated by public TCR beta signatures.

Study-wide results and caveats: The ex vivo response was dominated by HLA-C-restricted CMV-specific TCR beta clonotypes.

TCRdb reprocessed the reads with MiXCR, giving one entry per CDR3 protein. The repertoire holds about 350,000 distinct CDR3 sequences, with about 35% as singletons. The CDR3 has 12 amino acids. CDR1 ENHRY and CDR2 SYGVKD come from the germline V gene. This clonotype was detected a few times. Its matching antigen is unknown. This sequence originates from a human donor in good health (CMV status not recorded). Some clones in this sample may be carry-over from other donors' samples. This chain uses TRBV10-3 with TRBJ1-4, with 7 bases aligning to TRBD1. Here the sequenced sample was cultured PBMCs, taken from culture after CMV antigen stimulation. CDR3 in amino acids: CATGATNEKLFF. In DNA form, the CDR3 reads TGTGCAACAGGGGCAACTAATGAAAAACTGTTTTTT.